The clone carrying this T cell receptor (beta chain) has more than one count but fewer than ten. Antigen: not known. The sample is drawn from a study of blood T cells in healthy people across ages. The use of a sample-barcoded 5' primer and a J-beta primer mix characterized a second PCR of about 6 to 11 cycles. From the 5' RACE reads, TCRdb called clonotypes with MiXCR, one entry per CDR3 protein. The data show hundreds of thousands of distinct CDR3 sequences, approximately 21% seen once. General study points: The unknown donor CMV status may have confounded expanded clonotype changes. Researchers report that TCR beta diversity correlated strongly with naive T cell percentage.

The receptor comes from a man aged 70-80 years in good health. The sample comprised blood.

The CDR3 DNA reads as TGTGCCAGCAGCCAAGACCCCCGGGAGAAGCCGAACACTGAAGCTTTCTTT. Translating gives CASSQDPREKPNTEAFF. The gene calls are TRBV3-1 and TRBJ1-1; D is unclear. Germline V gene lookup returns CDR1 LGHDT and CDR2 YNNKEL (reference sequence). The CDR3 covers 17 residues. Trimming took 0 bases from V and 1 from J, leaving 15 bases between them.